The 15 T cell receptor beta chains below were found in one sample sequenced in a study of patients and donors after allogeneic stem cell transplantation. TCRdb recomputed calls from the RT-PCR reads with MiXCR, one row per CDR3 protein. The table lists about 960,000 distinct CDR3 sequences, around 17% of them singletons. The sequencing input was blood, either unsorted or a sorted T cell fraction (not recorded which). The receptors come from a human donor who was either an allogeneic HSCT recipient or a stem cell or donor lymphocyte infusion donor (not recorded which). It is not recorded whose cells these are; they may come from a transplant donor.

This clonotype was seen repeatedly, ten times or more. The chain links TRBV12-3 or TRBV12-4 to TRBJ2-3; 9 nucleotides agree with TRBD1. Trimming took 3 bases from V and 6 from J; bases not matched to a gene: 4. This CDR3 comprises 14 residues. The CDR3 coding sequence is TGTGCCAGCAGTTTCGACAGGGGGTGGGATACGCAGTATTTT. Translating it yields CASSFDRGWDTQYF.

This clonotype was seen at least ten times. The chain carries TRBV20-1 and TRBJ2-3; 13 nucleotides agree with TRBD2. V trimming: 1 base; J trimming: 3 bases; junction bases outside the gene matches: 1. CDR1 DFQATT and CDR2 SNEGSKA come from the germline V gene (reference sequence). The CDR3 totals 15 residues. CDR3 sequence: CSARGTSGRTDTQYF. For the CDR3, the DNA is TGCAGTGCTAGAGGGACTAGCGGGAGAACAGATACGCAGTATTTT.

This clonotype has just a few counts. The chain couples TRBV7-9 to TRBJ2-5, with D perhaps TRBD1 (7 bases). The CDR3 has 16 amino acids. In germline, CDR1 is SEHNR, CDR2 FQNEAQ (reference sequence). With 5 bases removed from V and 4 bases from J, the gap between germline ends came to 20 bases. CDR3 loop: CASSVQGRRGAETQYF. DNA of the CDR3: TGTGCCAGCAGCGTACAGGGGAGGAGAGGGGCAGAGACCCAGTACTTC.

This clonotype was counted a few times. This chain connects TRBV10-2 to TRBJ1-2, with TRBD1 matching over 8 bases. Trimming cost V 7 bases and J 11 bases; bases outside gene matches: 9. The CDR3 covers 12 residues. CDR1 is WSHSY, CDR2 SAAADI, per germline. The CDR3 region is CASKETGVVYTF. DNA of the CDR3: TGCGCCAGCAAGGAGACAGGGGTTGTGTACACCTTC.

This clonotype was counted a few times. V and J are TRBV5-4 and TRBJ2-1, with 12 positions matching TRBD2. The J segment lost 4 bases and the V segment lost 0 bases, leaving 5 bases of the junction unmatched. The CDR3 has 17 residues. Germline CDR1 SGHNT, CDR2 YYREEE (reference sequence). This CDR3 reads CASSLGPGTSGYNEQFF. The CDR3 DNA follows: TGTGCCAGCAGCTTGGGCCCCGGGACTAGCGGGTACAATGAGCAGTTCTTC.

V and J are TRBV20-1 and TRBJ1-5; the D is unclear. Germline V gives CDR1 DFQATT, CDR2 SNEGSKA (reference sequence). The CDR3 is 13 residues long. The V and J ends lost 5 bases and 6 bases respectively, with 14 bases between them. CDR3 coding DNA: TGCAGTGCTGCCACGTTAGGCGCTCAGCCCCAGCATTTT. It is translated as CSAATLGAQPQHF.

The chain has TRBV18 and TRBJ2-7; tentative D call: TRBD1 (6 bases). The CDR3 runs to 13 residues. Germline CDR1 KGHSH, CDR2 LQKENI. The ends were cut back, 5 bases at V and 7 bases at J, with 15 bases in the middle. Here the CDR3 reads CASSSLGASEQYF. Here the CDR3 DNA reads TGTGCCAGCTCAAGTCTGGGGGCGAGTGAGCAGTACTTC.

The chain links TRBV20-1 to TRBJ2-7, with 9 bases that match TRBD2. Germline CDR1 and CDR2: DFQATT and SNEGSKA (reference sequence). The CDR3 runs 13 residues. The V and J ends lost 5 bases and 6 bases, in that order; junction bases with no gene match: 8. The CDR3 protein is CSAPASGNSEQYF. CDR3 in DNA: TGCAGTGCTCCCGCTAGCGGGAATTCCGAGCAGTACTTC.

This clonotype was observed a few times. The V call is TRBV6-1, the J call TRBJ2-1; 8 bases line up with TRBD1. V lost 1 base and J lost 7; bases outside the gene matches: 9. CDR3 length equals 16 residues. Germline assignment: CDR1 MNHNS and CDR2 SASEGT. The CDR3 DNA reads as TGTGCCAGCAGTGAAGTATTCGGACAGGGAAGAAATGAGCAGTTCTTC. Its translation: CASSEVFGQGRNEQFF.

This chain joins TRBV27 and TRBJ2-7; 7 bases map to TRBD2. The CDR3 extends over 13 amino acids. The J segment lost 4 bases and the V segment lost 2 bases, leaving 2 bases of the junction unmatched. Germline V gene data show CDR1 as MNHEY and CDR2 as SMNVEV (reference sequence). This chain's CDR3 is CASSLAGEYEQYF. In nucleotides, the CDR3 is TGTGCCAGCAGTTTAGCGGGAGAGTACGAGCAGTACTTC.

The V call is TRBV9, the J call TRBJ1-2, with a weak D call TRBD1 (5 bases). V was trimmed by 0 bases and J by 2 bases, leaving 20 bases between them. Per the germline V gene, CDR1 is SGDLS and CDR2 is YYNGEE. The CDR3 loop spans 18 amino acids. The CDR3 DNA is TGTGCCAGCAGCGTAGAGCCGGGGCCCAAATCCTTGAACTATGGCTACACCTTC. Protein sequence: CASSVEPGPKSLNYGYTF.

This clonotype was recorded a few times. The chain joins TRBV14 to TRBJ2-1, with TRBD2 matching over 13 bases. Germline CDR1 is SGHDN and CDR2 is FVKESK. The CDR3 contains 23 residues. V was clipped by 0 bases and J by 0 bases; unmatched bases: 17. CDR3 sequence reads: CASSQDLTLWTSGSLSSYNEQFF. CDR3 in DNA: TGTGCCAGCAGCCAAGACCTGACTCTTTGGACTAGCGGGAGTCTTAGCTCCTACAATGAGCAGTTCTTC. The variable domain in full, completed from reference TRBV14 and TRBJ2-1, reads EAGVTQFPSHSVIEKGQTVTLRCDPISGHDNLYWYRRVMGKEIKFLLHFVKESKQDESGMPNNRFLAERTGGTYSTLKVQPAELEDSGVYFCASSQDLTLWTSGSLSSYNEQFFGPGTRLTVL.

CDR3 in amino acids: CASSQEGRQAGAFF. Here the CDR3 DNA reads TGTGCCAGCAGCCAAGAAGGGAGACAGGCGGGAGCTTTCTTT. The rearrangement uses TRBV3-1 and TRBJ1-1; possibly TRBD1 for D (6 bases). CDR1 is LGHDT and CDR2 is YNNKEL in the germline V gene (reference sequence). Trimming removed 0 bases at V and 10 bases at J, with 15 bases between. The CDR3 runs 14 residues.

The chain employs TRBV6-2 or TRBV6-3 and TRBJ1-1; tentative D call: TRBD1 (5 bases). The germline V gene encodes CDR1 MNHEY and CDR2 SVGEGT. The CDR3 has 14 amino acids. Deletions cut 2 bases from V and 5 bases from J, with 12 bases between. The CDR3 coding sequence is TGTGCCAGCAGTTACAGGAGGAAGGGGACTGAAGCTTTCTTT. It translates to CASSYRRKGTEAFF.

This clonotype came up a few times. The chain recombines TRBV9 with TRBJ2-1, with D uncertain. V gave up 0 bases and J gave up 2 bases, with 15 bases separating them. Looked up from germline, CDR1 is SGDLS and CDR2 is YYNGEE. The CDR3 has 17 amino acids. CDR3 bases: TGTGCCAGCAGCGTAGGCGAGGCCTTTGTACCCTACAATGAGCAGTTCTTC. This sequence encodes CASSVGEAFVPYNEQFF.